This record concerns one TCR beta chain sequence. Both 60 Vbeta primers and 13 Jbeta primers went into the PCR. Sequenced by immunoSEQ multiplex PCR; TCRdb stores in-frame clones only, minus some. The data hold more than 85,000 clones, with approximately 68% observed a single time. Per the germline V gene, CDR1 is LGHNA and CDR2 is YNFKEQ. V shed 2 bases and J shed 9 bases, with 9 bases lying between them. The length of the CDR3 is 12 residues. The data were obtained in a study of cytomegalovirus exposure and HLA in healthy donors. Sample: PBMCs. V usage is TRBV4-2 and J usage is TRBJ2-3, with D possibly TRBD2 on 6 matching bases. The clonotype comes from a woman younger than 30 in good health and CMV-seropositive. The CDR3 sequence: CASSQWGETQYF. The CDR3 nucleotides are TGTGCCAGCAGCCAATGGGGGGAGACGCAGTATTTT.